Here is one T cell receptor beta chain with its context. The antigen is not known. This entry is derived from a study of cytomegalovirus exposure and HLA in healthy donors. At the level of the study: Within the Caucasian-associated ancestry cluster were roughly 82% of the approximately 400 genotyped donors.

The PCR used 60 Vbeta and 13 Jbeta primers. Generated by immunoSEQ multiplex PCR, the TCRdb table keeps only in-frame clones and is missing some. The table includes about 110,000 clones, around 76% detected once. Findings of the study overall: Associated with HLA alleles at 0.05 false discovery rate in a later analysis were 16,951 TCR beta sequences.

The clonotype originates from a man aged 25-40 years in good health and CMV-seropositive. What was sequenced was PBMCs.

DNA for the CDR3: TGTGCCAGCAGTTACCCGGGGTCCGAGCAGTACTTC. This codes for CASSYPGSEQYF. The genes are TRBV6-5 and TRBJ2-7; D is perhaps TRBD2 (5 bases). The V end lost 2 bases, the J end lost 6 bases, and 8 bases lay between the germline ends. CDR1 is MNHEY, CDR2 SVGAGI, per germline. The CDR3 is 12 amino acids.